The clone carrying this T cell receptor (beta chain) occurred many times. Via MiXCR, TCRdb re-called the RT-PCR reads, giving one row per CDR3 protein. In the table there are just under 250,000 distinct CDR3 sequences, more than 10% of which are singletons. This CDR3 is built from 15 residues. The ends lost 5 bases at V and 5 bases at J; junction bases unmatched: 9. The data originate from a study of response to subunit inactivated influenza vaccine. This specimen consisted of non-naive T cells sorted from PBMCs, obtained 14 to 15 days before vaccination. The V call is TRBV12-3 or TRBV12-4, the J call TRBJ2-7; TRBD1 matches 10 bases. The sequence was obtained from a middle-aged man who received an inactivated influenza vaccine. The DNA for the CDR3 is TGTGCCAGCAGTGGGGGACAGGGGTCGGGAGACGAGCAGTACTTC. This sequence encodes CASSGGQGSGDEQYF.